This T cell receptor beta chain was found in a study of T-cell reconstitution after alpha-beta-depleted transplantation in children. This clonotype appeared many times. Germline V gives CDR1 ENHRY, CDR2 SYGVKD. The V and J ends lost 4 bases and 1 base, in that order; junction bases with no gene match: 4. The CDR3 loop spans 15 amino acids. Unique molecular identifiers were incorporated into the prepared TCRbeta library. TCRdb redid the calling of the PCR reads with MiXCR, one entry per CDR3 protein. The sample has a few hundred thousand distinct CDR3 sequences, approximately 10% seen once. The genes are TRBV10-3 and TRBJ2-3; TRBD2 agrees at 8 bases. This clonotype was obtained from a child younger than two with acute myeloid leukemia, due to receive a stem cell transplant. Sequencing used PBMCs, obtained before TCRalphabeta/CD19-depleted stem cell transplant. The CDR3 protein is CAISAGREGTDTQYF. For the CDR3, the DNA is TGTGCCATCAGTGCGGGGCGGGAGGGCACAGATACGCAGTATTTT.